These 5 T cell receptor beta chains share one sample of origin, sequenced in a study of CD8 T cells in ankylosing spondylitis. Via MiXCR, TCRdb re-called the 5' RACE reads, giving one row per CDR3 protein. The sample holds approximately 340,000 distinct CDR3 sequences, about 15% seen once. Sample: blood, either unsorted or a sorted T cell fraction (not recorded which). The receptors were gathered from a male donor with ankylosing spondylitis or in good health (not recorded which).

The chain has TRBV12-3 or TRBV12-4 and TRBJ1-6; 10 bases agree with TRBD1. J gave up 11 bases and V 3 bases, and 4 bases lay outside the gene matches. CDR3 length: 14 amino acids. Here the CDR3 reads CASSFRDRGTPLHF. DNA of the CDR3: TGTGCCAGCAGTTTTCGGGACAGGGGAACACCCCTCCACTTT.

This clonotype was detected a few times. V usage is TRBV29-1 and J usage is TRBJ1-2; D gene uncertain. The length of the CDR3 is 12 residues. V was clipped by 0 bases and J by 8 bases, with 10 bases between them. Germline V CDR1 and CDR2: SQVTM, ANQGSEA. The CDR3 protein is CSVEDLRMGYTF. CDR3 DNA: TGCAGCGTTGAAGATCTTCGGATGGGCTACACCTTC.

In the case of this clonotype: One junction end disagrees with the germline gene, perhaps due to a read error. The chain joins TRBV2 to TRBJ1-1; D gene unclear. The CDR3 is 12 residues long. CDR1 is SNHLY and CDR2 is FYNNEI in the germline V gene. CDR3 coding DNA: TGTGCCAGCAGGGAAGCGAACACTGAAGCTTTCTTT. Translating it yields CASREANTEAFF.

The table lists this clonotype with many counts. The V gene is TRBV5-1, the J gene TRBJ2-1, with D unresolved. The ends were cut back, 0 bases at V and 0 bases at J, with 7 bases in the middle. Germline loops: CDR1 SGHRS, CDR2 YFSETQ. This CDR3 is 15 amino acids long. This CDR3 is CASSLGVSSYNEQFF. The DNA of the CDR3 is TGCGCCAGCAGCTTGGGCGTGAGCTCCTACAATGAGCAGTTCTTC.

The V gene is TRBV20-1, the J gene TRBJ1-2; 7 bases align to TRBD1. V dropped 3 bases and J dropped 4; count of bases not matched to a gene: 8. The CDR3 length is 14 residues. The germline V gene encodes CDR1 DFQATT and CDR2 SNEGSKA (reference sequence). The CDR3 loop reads CSASEGANAYGYTF. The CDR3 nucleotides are TGCAGTGCTAGCGAGGGGGCGAATGCCTATGGCTACACCTTC.